This TCR beta chain was recovered during a study of vaccination and CD4 T cells after COVID-19. The Oncomine TCR Beta short-read assay generated sequence data from the DNA of cultured CD4+ T cells. TCRdb analysed the PCR reads with MiXCR anew, one entry per CDR3 protein. Seen here are approximately 16,000 distinct CDR3 sequences, around 70% observed once, and the top ten hold around 16%. Trimming cost V 7 bases and J 6 bases, with 22 bases left between them. This CDR3 has 15 amino acids. Germline CDR1 reads MNHNS; CDR2 reads SASEGT. This clonotype has more than one count but fewer than ten. Its matching antigen is unknown. Treatment reported: roughly nine-day PBMC culture with coronavirus spike peptide pools or control peptides (ViraFEST assay).

Sequenced: CD4+ T cells from blood, cultured in vitro. The chain employs TRBV6-1 and TRBJ2-7; weak D call: TRBD2 (6 bases). This clonotype originated in a human donor who had recovered from COVID-19. The CDR3 bases are TGTGCCAGCACCCTGAAGCGGGCAGGGACTGGCGAGCAGTACTTC. Residues: CASTLKRAGTGEQYF.